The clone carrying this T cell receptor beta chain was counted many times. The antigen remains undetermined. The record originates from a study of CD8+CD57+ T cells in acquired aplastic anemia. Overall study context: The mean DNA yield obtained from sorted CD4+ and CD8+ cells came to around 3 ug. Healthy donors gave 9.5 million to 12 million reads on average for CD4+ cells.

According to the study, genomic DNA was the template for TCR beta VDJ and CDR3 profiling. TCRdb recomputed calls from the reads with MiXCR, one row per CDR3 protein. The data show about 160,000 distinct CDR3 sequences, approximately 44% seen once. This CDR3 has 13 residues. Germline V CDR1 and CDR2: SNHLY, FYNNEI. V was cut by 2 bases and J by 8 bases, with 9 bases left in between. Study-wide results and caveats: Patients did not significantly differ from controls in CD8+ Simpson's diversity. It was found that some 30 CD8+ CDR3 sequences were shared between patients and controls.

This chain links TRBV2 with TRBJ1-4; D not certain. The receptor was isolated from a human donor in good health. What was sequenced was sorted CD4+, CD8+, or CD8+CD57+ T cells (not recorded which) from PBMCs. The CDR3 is CASSEYDGEKLFF. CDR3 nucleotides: TGTGCCAGCAGTGAATACGACGGGGAAAAACTGTTTTTT.